This T cell receptor beta chain stems from a study of breast tumors, draining lymph nodes, adjacent tissues. Notes on the study in general: Compared with lymph nodes, tumors were less diverse; compared with nontumor tissue, more. Data fit most tumor T cells coming from lymph node, expanding in tumor. Tumor T cell lymph node origin was a supported hypothesis, not proven. Luminal-like breast cancer showed significantly greater tumor-nontumor repertoire similarity than basal-like breast cancer did.

This clonotype has at least ten counts. Antigen unknown. MiXCR was run by TCRdb on the multiplex PCR reads, yielding one entry per CDR3 protein. The sample yields 200,000 to 250,000 distinct CDR3 sequences, about 32% seen once. The lymph nodes were axillary draining lymph nodes from breast cancer patients. This CDR3 is 16 amino acids long. Germline trimming cut 5 bases from V and 1 base from J; bases unmatched to any gene: 4. The germline CDR1 and CDR2 sequences are SGHVS and FQNEAQ. The sequenced sample consisted of axillary lymph node tissue. The sequence derives from a female donor with breast cancer. Some clones in this sample may be carry-over from other donors' samples. This chain joins TRBV7-8 and TRBJ2-2; 10 positions agree with TRBD2. The CDR3 here is CASSPRTSGNTGELFF. As DNA, the CDR3 is TGTGCCAGCAGCCCTCGGACTAGCGGGAACACCGGGGAGCTGTTTTTT.